The clone carrying this T cell receptor beta chain appeared a single time. The record originates from a study of blood T cell repertoires in COVID-19. Turning to the study itself: Specimens from acute and convalescent COVID-19 originated in the United States, Italy and Spain. From T cells, B-cell-depleted T cells, or PBMCs came the material, which was cDNA or gDNA.

The CDR3 extends over 17 amino acids. V was cut by 6 bases and J by 5 bases, with 26 bases left in between. Germline CDR1 is MNHEY and CDR2 is SVGEGT. Authors' methods: The assay estimated nucleated cells by amplifying reference gene primers. The assay was immunoSEQ multiplex PCR, and TCRdb's table has in-frame clones only and misses some. The D gene and trimming were derived from the DNA, and the V and J assignments and clone size from that table. This table holds approximately 130,000 clones, just over 75% found once. The clonotype was recovered from a human donor in a cohort sampled during active COVID-19. The chain is built from TRBV6-2 or TRBV6-3 and TRBJ2-7; weak D call: TRBD1 (5 bases). The sequencing input was peripheral blood. CDR3 loop: CASSPLGQYRFVNEQYF. CDR3 DNA: TGTGCCAGCAGCCCTCTTGGGCAGTACAGGTTTGTGAACGAGCAGTACTTC.